The clone carrying this T cell receptor beta chain was seen a single time. This specimen belongs to a study of blood T cell repertoires in COVID-19. This CDR3 contains 14 residues. J lost 2 bases, V lost 5 bases, and 4 bases had no gene match. Germline lookup yields CDR1 SEHNR and CDR2 FQNEAQ (reference sequence). Here immunoSEQ multiplex PCR was the method, and the copy in TCRdb shows in-frame clones only, minus some. This repertoire shows some 120,000 clones, 65% to 90% found once; its top ten account for about 7%. The chain combines TRBV7-9 with TRBJ1-2; 8 nucleotides agree with TRBD1. The sequenced material came from peripheral blood. The sequence derives from a man aged 80 or over with active or convalescent COVID-19. CDR3 loop: CASSGQGENYGYTF. CDR3 nucleotide sequence: TGTGCCAGCAGCGGACAGGGAGAAAACTATGGCTACACCTTC.